One sample yielded the 27 T cell receptor beta chains listed below, sequenced in a study of T cells in Graves' hyperthyroidism and ophthalmopathy. Researchers took RNA transcripts and amplified the TCR beta CDR3 regions from them. First-round RT-PCR of the TCR CDR3 relied on the HTBI primer set. TCRdb re-called the multiplex PCR reads with MiXCR, one entry per CDR3 protein. The table includes a few hundred thousand distinct CDR3 sequences, roughly 15% detected once. Source material: blood. The receptors derive from a woman aged 18-29 years with Graves' hyperthyroidism.

This clonotype was seen ten or more times. The chain joins TRBV7-2 to TRBJ2-1; TRBD1 is a possible D gene (8 bases). Trimming took 5 bases from V and 2 from J, leaving 13 bases between them. The CDR3 has 15 residues. The V gene's germline CDR1 is SGHTA and CDR2 FQGNSA. The CDR3 reads CASSPTGGAYNEQFF. CDR3 sequence (DNA): TGTGCCAGCAGCCCTACAGGGGGGGCCTACAATGAGCAGTTCTTC.

This clonotype was found many times. The chain has TRBV30 and TRBJ1-1; the D is unclear. The V end lost 7 bases, the J end lost 4 bases, and 10 bases lay between the germline ends. Germline V gives CDR1 GTSNPN, CDR2 SVGIG (reference sequence). The CDR3 consists of 11 residues. The CDR3 region has the DNA TGTGCCTTCTACAGAGCCACTGAAGCTTTCTTT. Translating it yields CAFYRATEAFF.

V usage is TRBV5-1 and J usage is TRBJ2-1; TRBD2 aligns across 7 bases. The junction had 8 bases not matched to a gene; V was cut back by 0 bases and J by 8 bases. Germline CDR1 reads SGHRS; CDR2 reads YFSETQ. The CDR3 consists of 15 residues. CDR3 coding DNA: TGCGCCAGCAGCTTGGTTATGCGGGAGAGAGATGAGCAGTTCTTC. Encoded protein: CASSLVMRERDEQFF.

The chain uses TRBV7-9 and TRBJ2-2; tentatively, D is TRBD1 (6 bases). V lost 5 bases and J 6 bases, leaving 13 bases between the germline ends. Germline loops: CDR1 SEHNR, CDR2 FQNEAQ (reference sequence). This CDR3 spans 14 amino acids. The CDR3 sequence: CASSRKGVSGELFF. In nucleotides, the CDR3 is TGTGCCAGCAGCCGTAAGGGGGTATCCGGGGAGCTGTTTTTT.

This chain joins TRBV9 and TRBJ1-1; D perhaps matches TRBD1 (5 bases). CDR3 length: 14 residues. Trimming shortened V by 0 bases and J by 7 bases, and 13 bases separated the two germline ends. The germline gives CDR1 SGDLS, CDR2 YYNGEE. The CDR3 region has the DNA TGTGCCAGCAGCGTAGTTCCGGGGCAAGGTGAAGCTTTCTTT. This sequence encodes CASSVVPGQGEAFF.

This clonotype was counted ten times or more. The rearrangement links TRBV18 to TRBJ2-7; 12 positions match TRBD2. CDR3 size: 15 residues. The germline gives CDR1 KGHSH, CDR2 LQKENI. Germline trimming cut 4 bases from V and 3 bases from J; bases unmatched to any gene: 4. Here the CDR3 reads CASSRMGLAGYEQYF. In nucleotides, the CDR3 is TGTGCCAGCTCACGGATGGGACTAGCGGGCTACGAGCAGTACTTC.

The table lists this clonotype with a few counts. The chain couples TRBV6-1 to TRBJ1-4; D is possibly TRBD1 (5 bases). Germline assignment: CDR1 MNHNS and CDR2 SASEGT. Trimming removed 7 bases from V and 5 bases from J, with 14 bases in between. This CDR3 spans 14 amino acids. As DNA, the CDR3 is TGTGCCAGCATGAGGGGACTCATCAATGAAAAACTGTTTTTT. Translation gives CASMRGLINEKLFF.

This chain joins TRBV28 and TRBJ2-3; 14 bases are shared with TRBD2. Germline trimming cut 8 bases from V and 0 bases from J; bases unmatched to any gene: 4. This CDR3 has 16 amino acids. The germline gives CDR1 MDHEN, CDR2 SYDVKM. CDR3 sequence: CASAGTSGSSTDTQYF. Written as DNA, the CDR3 is TGTGCCAGCGCCGGGACTAGCGGGAGTAGCACAGATACGCAGTATTTT.

With regard to this clonotype: A clone one base away is much larger, so this may be a read error. The genes are TRBV6-1 and TRBJ2-4, with D perhaps given as TRBD1 or TRBD2 (5 bases each). The CDR3 consists of 12 residues. Looked up from germline, CDR1 is MNHNS and CDR2 is SASEGT. V was pared by 3 bases and J by 9 bases, with 9 bases between. DNA of the CDR3: TGTGCCAGCAGTGAGGCAGGGAGCATTCAGTACTTC. Translated: CASSEAGSIQYF.

This clonotype was counted many times. CDR3 DNA sequence: TGTGCCAGCAGACAGTTAACCTCCTACGAGCAGTACTTC. Translated, it gives CASRQLTSYEQYF. The chain couples TRBV27 to TRBJ2-7, with D unclear. V was pared by 6 bases and J by 0 bases, with 9 bases between. CDR3 size: 13 residues. Per the germline V gene, CDR1 is MNHEY and CDR2 is SMNVEV (reference sequence).

This clonotype was recorded at least ten times. The chain carries TRBV18 and TRBJ2-3; 8 bases are a match to TRBD2. CDR3 length: 16 residues. From germline, CDR1 is KGHSH and CDR2 LQKENI. V lost 5 bases to trimming and J lost 0 bases; unmatched junction nucleotides: 7. As DNA, the CDR3 is TGTGCCAGCTCAGCATTGAGCGGGGGTAGCACAGATACGCAGTATTTT. Its translation is CASSALSGGSTDTQYF.

This clonotype was counted many times. The chain joins TRBV7-8 to TRBJ2-3; D unclear. Germline CDR1 is SGHVS and CDR2 is FQNEAQ. V lost 3 bases to trimming and J lost 3 bases, with 10 bases between them. The CDR3 is made up of 14 amino acids. In DNA, the CDR3 is TGTGCCAGCAGCTTGGAGATTCTTACAGATACGCAGTATTTT. Amino acid sequence: CASSLEILTDTQYF.

This clonotype was observed many times. The chain links TRBV28 to TRBJ1-1, with TRBD1 as a possible D gene (5 bases). This CDR3 comprises 15 residues. CDR1 and CDR2 (germline): MDHEN, SYDVKM. Trimming took 2 bases from V and 1 from J, leaving 11 bases between them. The CDR3 protein is CASSLGAEPNTEAFF. The CDR3 nucleotides read TGTGCCAGCAGTTTAGGGGCAGAACCGAACACTGAAGCTTTCTTT.

About this clonotype itself: One junction end disagrees with the germline gene, perhaps due to a read error. The chain links TRBV11-2 to TRBJ2-7; weak D call: TRBD2 (6 bases). The CDR3 covers 15 residues. Germline CDR1 reads SGHAT; CDR2 reads FQNNGV. The CDR3 sequence: CASSPDWAGTGELYF. DNA for the CDR3: TGTGCCAGCAGCCCAGACTGGGCGGGGACCGGGGAGCTGTACTTC.

The sample holds many counts of this clonotype. CDR3 nucleotides: TGTGCCAGCAGCCCTCGAGGGATTTATAGCAATCAGCCCCAGCATTTT. It specifies CASSPRGIYSNQPQHF. This chain links TRBV7-8 with TRBJ1-5, with D hard to call. The V gene lost 5 bases and the J gene lost 0 bases, with 14 bases spanning the gap. The germline CDR1 and CDR2 sequences are SGHVS and FQNEAQ. There are 16 residues in the CDR3. The full variable domain, its missing parts supplied by reference TRBV7-8 and TRBJ1-5, is GAGVSQSPRYKVAKRGQDVALRCDPISGHVSLFWYQQALGQGPEFLTYFQNEAQLDKSGLPSDRFFAERPEGSVSTLKIQRTQQEDSAVYLCASSPRGIYSNQPQHFGDGTRLSIL.

There are many counts of this clonotype. V gene TRBV2 combines with J gene TRBJ2-3; perhaps TRBD1 as D (5 bases). V was cut by 3 bases and J by 6 bases, with 7 bases left in between. Per the germline V gene, CDR1 is SNHLY and CDR2 is FYNNEI. The CDR3 runs 12 residues. The chain's CDR3 is CASSDPGDTQYF. For the CDR3, the DNA is TGTGCCAGCAGTGATCCAGGGGATACGCAGTATTTT.

This rearrangement joins TRBV28 to TRBJ2-5; perhaps TRBD1 as D (5 bases). V dropped 5 bases and J dropped 2 bases, with 15 bases sitting between them. The length of the CDR3 is 15 residues. Per the germline V gene, CDR1 is MDHEN and CDR2 is SYDVKM. The CDR3 is CASSPRTLTQETQYF. CDR3 DNA sequence: TGTGCCAGCAGTCCGCGGACACTGACTCAAGAGACCCAGTACTTC.

The rearrangement joins TRBV10-1 to TRBJ2-2, with unresolved D. V was clipped by 1 base and J by 0 bases, with 15 bases between them. This CDR3 is built from 18 residues. From germline, CDR1 is WNHNN and CDR2 SYGVQD (reference sequence). CDR3 DNA sequence: TGCGCCAGCAGTGAGTATCCCCAGGAAGCCGCGAACACCGGGGAGCTGTTTTTT. The encoded protein is CASSEYPQEAANTGELFF.

This clonotype was observed at least ten times. V and J are TRBV2 and TRBJ1-6; 11 nucleotides line up with TRBD1. CDR3 length equals 14 residues. Per germline, CDR1 SNHLY and CDR2 FYNNEI. The J segment lost 10 bases and the V segment lost 6 bases, leaving 5 bases of the junction unmatched. Here the CDR3 reads CASSGTGGRSPLHF. In nucleotides, the CDR3 is TGTGCCAGCAGCGGGACAGGGGGAAGGTCACCCCTCCACTTT.

This clonotype was seen at least ten times. The gene calls are TRBV7-8 and TRBJ2-1, with D possibly TRBD2 on 5 matching bases. The CDR3 totals 19 residues. Germline V gene lookup returns CDR1 SGHVS and CDR2 FQNEAQ. V was trimmed by 3 bases and J by 6 bases, leaving 27 bases between them. The CDR3 region has the DNA TGTGCCAGCAGCTTTCCTAGCTCCGTCGCGGTCCTCCGGGTCAATGAGCAGTTCTTC. Translation gives CASSFPSSVAVLRVNEQFF.

This clonotype occurred many times. The J gene is TRBJ2-3, the V gene TRBV20-1, with D uncertain. This CDR3 has 12 residues. V was cut by 3 bases and J by 2 bases, with 6 bases left in between. The germline V gene encodes CDR1 DFQATT and CDR2 SNEGSKA (reference sequence). CDR3 amino acids: CSASVLTDTQYF. Here the CDR3 DNA reads TGCAGTGCTAGTGTCCTCACAGATACGCAGTATTTT.

This clonotype was seen a handful of times. The chain carries TRBV19 and TRBJ2-1; D unresolved. The CDR3 is 12 residues long. V was shortened by 3 bases and J by 8 bases, with 8 bases between the two germline ends. Germline V gene lookup returns CDR1 LNHDA and CDR2 SQIVND (reference sequence). CDR3 amino acids: CASSIGVYEQFF. The CDR3 DNA reads as TGTGCCAGTAGTATTGGGGTATATGAGCAGTTCTTC.

This clonotype was counted many times. The chain recombines TRBV11-2 with TRBJ2-7; D not resolved. There are 13 residues in the CDR3. Germline V gives CDR1 SGHAT, CDR2 FQNNGV. With 1 base removed from V and 8 bases from J, the gap between germline ends came to 12 bases. The CDR3 protein is CASSLVFRGKQYF. DNA of the CDR3: TGTGCCAGCAGCTTAGTCTTCAGAGGAAAGCAGTACTTC.

This clonotype was counted ten times or more. This sequence joins TRBV28 and TRBJ2-2, with D unresolved. The V end lost 2 bases, the J end lost 0 bases, and 4 bases lay between the germline ends. CDR1 and CDR2 (germline): MDHEN, SYDVKM. This CDR3 is built from 14 residues. CDR3: CASSLTSNTGELFF. CDR3 sequence (DNA): TGTGCCAGCAGTTTAACTTCGAACACCGGGGAGCTGTTTTTT. The complete variable domain, with remaining parts taken from reference TRBV28 and TRBJ2-2, reads DVKVTQSSRYLVKRTGEKVFLECVQDMDHENMFWYRQDPGLGLRLIYFSYDVKMKEKGDIPEGYSVSREKKERFSLILESASTNQTSMYLCASSLTSNTGELFFGEGSRLTVL.

By share, this clonotype ranks as medium-sized. V and J are TRBV30 and TRBJ2-1; D possibly uses TRBD1 or TRBD2 (7 bases each). V lost 3 bases and J 4 bases, leaving 16 bases between the germline ends. The CDR3 is 15 amino acids. Germline V gene sequence: CDR1 GTSNPN, CDR2 SVGIG (reference sequence). The CDR3 region has the DNA TGTGCCTGGAGGGAGACAGGGAGGGATTACAATGAGCAGTTCTTC. This gives the protein CAWRETGRDYNEQFF.

This clonotype was seen ten or more times. The V call is TRBV6-5, the J call TRBJ1-2, with 12 bases identical to TRBD1. V dropped 0 bases and J dropped 8; count of bases not matched to a gene: 10. Germline V gene data show CDR1 as MNHEY and CDR2 as SVGAGI. This CDR3 has 17 residues. For the CDR3, the DNA is TGTGCCAGCAGTTACTCGGGACAGGGGGCGAGCGTAAGGGGCTACACCTTC. Translated, it gives CASSYSGQGASVRGYTF.

This clonotype turned up a few times. The chain is built from TRBV18 and TRBJ2-3; D gene ambiguous. V was shortened by 1 base and J by 0 bases, with 14 bases between the two germline ends. The CDR3 sequence is 17 residues long. CDR1 is KGHSH, CDR2 LQKENI, per germline. The CDR3 nucleotides are TGTGCCAGCTCACCACTACAGCAGAGACCTAGCACAGATACGCAGTATTTT. Protein sequence: CASSPLQQRPSTDTQYF.